The 2 T cell receptor beta chains presented below share a single source sample, sequenced in a study of blood T cell repertoires in COVID-19. TCRdb keeps only in-frame clones here, not all; method: immunoSEQ multiplex PCR. Of 200,000 to 250,000 clones listed, around four fifths were seen once; the top ten hold about 4.8%. The material sequenced was PBMCs or T cells enriched from blood (not recorded which). All receptors derive from a woman aged 45-65 years who had been exposed to COVID-19.

The rearrangement joins TRBV28 to TRBJ1-6; TRBD1 aligns across 10 bases. CDR1 MDHEN and CDR2 SYDVKM come from the germline V gene. The trim removed 5 bases at V and 7 bases at J, leaving 8 bases unmatched. The CDR3 is made up of 16 amino acids. CDR3 region: CASSNRQGAMNSPLHF. DNA of the CDR3: TGTGCCAGCAGTAACCGACAGGGGGCGATGAATTCACCCCTCCACTTT.

V is TRBV7-2 and J is TRBJ1-2; D uncertain. V was trimmed by 1 base and J by 0 bases, leaving 12 bases between them. This CDR3 has 16 residues. The germline V gene encodes CDR1 SGHTA and CDR2 FQGNSA. This CDR3 reads CASSLGGSASNYGYTF. DNA of the CDR3: TGTGCCAGCAGCTTAGGCGGATCCGCCTCTAACTATGGCTACACCTTC.